These 21 T cell receptor beta chains share one sample of origin, sequenced in a study of blood T cells in healthy people across ages. Then a second PCR, running roughly 6 to 11 cycles, was carried out with a sample-barcoded 5' primer and a J-beta primer mix. TCRdb redid the calling of the 5' RACE reads with MiXCR, one entry per CDR3 protein. The sample contains about 730,000 distinct CDR3 sequences, 40% to 45% of which appear only once. The sequenced sample was blood. All receptors derive from an older woman in good health.

The J gene is TRBJ1-2, the V gene TRBV7-2; D is undetermined. The ends were cut back, 5 bases at V and 1 base at J, with 14 bases in the middle. The CDR3 sequence is 15 residues long. CDR1 and CDR2 from the germline V gene are SGHTA and FQGNSA. This CDR3 reads CASSPSPGSNYGYTF. The CDR3 coding sequence is TGTGCCAGCAGCCCGAGCCCCGGAAGTAACTATGGCTACACCTTC.

This clonotype was recorded only once. Relative to the germline gene, one junction end is altered; a read error may explain this. The V gene is TRBV7-2, the J gene TRBJ2-2, with D tentatively TRBD1 (5 bases). CDR3 length equals 16 residues. Germline V CDR1 and CDR2: SGHTA, FQGNSA. CDR3 loop: CASGLDAGIGTGELFF. The CDR3 nucleotides read TGTGCCAGCGGCTTAGATGCAGGGATCGGAACCGGGGAGCTGTTTTTT.

This clonotype was counted once. This rearrangement joins TRBV7-2 to TRBJ2-1, with 9 positions matching TRBD2. The germline V gene encodes CDR1 SGHTA and CDR2 FQGNSA. V gave up 5 bases and J gave up 7 bases; unmatched junction bases: 6. This CDR3 has 14 amino acids. CDR3 amino acids: CASSLSGSFNEQFF. The CDR3 DNA reads TGTGCCAGCAGCCTTAGCGGGAGTTTTAATGAGCAGTTCTTC.

This chain uses TRBV11-2 with TRBJ2-1; 7 bases fit TRBD2. Germline values: CDR1 SGHAT, CDR2 FQNNGV. The trim removed 4 bases at V and 3 bases at J, leaving 12 bases unmatched. CDR3 length: 17 residues. CDR3 bases: TGTGCCAGCAGCTATCCTGGTGGGGCGGGGGTCTACAATGAGCAGTTCTTC. Translating gives CASSYPGGAGVYNEQFF.

The chain recombines TRBV20-1 with TRBJ2-1; tentatively, D is TRBD2 (5 bases). The germline V gene encodes CDR1 DFQATT and CDR2 SNEGSKA (reference sequence). With 1 base removed from V and 9 bases from J, the gap between germline ends came to 16 bases. The CDR3 extends over 14 amino acids. The CDR3 is CSARVEGSSVEQFF. CDR3 bases: TGCAGTGCTAGAGTAGAGGGCAGTTCGGTTGAGCAGTTCTTC.

This clonotype was seen ten or more times. The chain has TRBV11-1 and TRBJ2-7, with a possible D match to TRBD1 (5 bases). The germline V gene encodes CDR1 SGHAT and CDR2 FQDESV (reference sequence). CDR3 size: 12 residues. Trimming took off 1 base at V and 6 bases at J, with 7 bases between the two ends. The CDR3 sequence: CASSLEGREQYF. The CDR3 region has the DNA TGTGCCAGCAGCTTAGAGGGGCGCGAGCAGTACTTC.

This clonotype was counted ten times or more. The chain joins TRBV5-1 to TRBJ2-7; no definite D call. The CDR3 is made up of 14 amino acids. Trimming removed 5 bases at V and 3 bases at J, with 15 bases between. The germline V gene has CDR1 SGHRS and CDR2 YFSETQ. The CDR3 DNA reads TGCGCCAGCAGACACGATCTAGGACGCTACGAGCAGTACTTC. It codes for CASRHDLGRYEQYF.

The chain carries TRBV11-3 and TRBJ2-1; the match to TRBD2 covers 7 bases. The germline CDR1 and CDR2 sequences are SGHNT and YENEEA. There are 14 residues in the CDR3. Germline trimming cut 6 bases from V and 5 bases from J; bases unmatched to any gene: 7. The CDR3 is CASRQTSLHNEQFF. The CDR3 nucleotides are TGTGCCAGCAGGCAGACTAGCCTCCACAATGAGCAGTTCTTC.

The rearrangement links TRBV20-1 to TRBJ1-1, with TRBD1 matching 7 bases. Germline values: CDR1 DFQATT, CDR2 SNEGSKA (reference sequence). V lost 6 bases to trimming and J lost 0 bases; unmatched junction nucleotides: 10. The CDR3 length is 15 residues. The DNA for the CDR3 is TGCAGTGCCCTTGGTCAGGGGGTTCTGAACACTGAAGCTTTCTTT. It encodes CSALGQGVLNTEAFF.

This clonotype was seen a few times. The junction and the germline gene differ at one end; a read error may be behind it. The chain joins TRBV20-1 to TRBJ2-3, with D possibly being TRBD2 (7 bases). Germline values: CDR1 DFQATT, CDR2 SNEGSKA (reference sequence). The CDR3 has 13 residues. CDR3 in amino acids: CSAAEGGAETQYF. The CDR3 DNA reads TGCAGTGCCGCTGAGGGGGGGGCAGAAACGCAGTATTTT.

J is TRBJ2-3 and V is TRBV6-6, with D tentatively TRBD2 (6 bases). Trimming left V 1 base short and J 3 bases short, with 17 bases between. Germline CDR1 reads MNHNY; CDR2 reads SVGAGI (reference sequence). The CDR3 contains 17 residues. The CDR3: CASSYWLGGEATDTQYF. The CDR3 DNA reads as TGTGCCAGCAGTTACTGGCTAGGTGGGGAGGCGACAGATACGCAGTATTTT.

CDR3: CASSDTPPGRSTDTQYF. The CDR3 bases are TGTGCCAGCAGTGATACGCCACCGGGACGAAGCACAGATACGCAGTATTTT. V gene TRBV6-1 combines with J gene TRBJ2-3; TRBD1 or TRBD2 may be the D gene (5 bases each). Germline V gene lookup returns CDR1 MNHNS and CDR2 SASEGT. V lost 3 bases and J lost 0, with 16 bases in between. The CDR3 runs 17 residues.

This clonotype has only a few counts. This chain connects TRBV6-2 or TRBV6-3 to TRBJ1-4, with a weak D call TRBD1 (6 bases). Germline V lookup: CDR1 MNHEY, CDR2 SVGEGT. Trimming shortened V by 2 bases and J by 4 bases, and 11 bases separated the two germline ends. The CDR3 totals 15 residues. DNA of the CDR3: TGTGCCAGCAGTTACGTGGGGGCGTATAATGAAAAACTGTTTTTT. This gives the protein CASSYVGAYNEKLFF.

J is TRBJ2-1 and V is TRBV5-1; 11 bases are shared with TRBD2. The CDR3 contains 15 residues. The germline V gene encodes CDR1 SGHRS and CDR2 YFSETQ. J gave up 5 bases and V 7 bases, and 8 bases lay outside the gene matches. CDR3 bases: TGCGCCAGCGGCATAGCGGGAGGGCGAAACAATGAGCAGTTCTTC. Translation: CASGIAGGRNNEQFF.

This clonotype was counted only a few times. V and J are TRBV7-2 and TRBJ1-1, with D tentatively TRBD1 (6 bases). Germline CDR1 reads SGHTA; CDR2 reads FQGNSA. The CDR3 loop spans 14 amino acids. Trimming removed 3 bases from V and 4 bases from J, with 12 bases in between. In DNA form, the CDR3 reads TGTGCCAGCAGCTTGTATGCAGGGGTCACTGAAGCTTTCTTT. Translating it yields CASSLYAGVTEAFF.

This chain joins TRBV30 and TRBJ1-1; no clear D. The CDR3 is 13 residues long. V lost 4 bases, J lost 0 bases, and 9 bases lay in between. Per the germline V gene, CDR1 is GTSNPN and CDR2 is SVGIG (reference sequence). In DNA form, the CDR3 reads TGTGCCTGGACTGTGGTAATGAACACTGAAGCTTTCTTT. It yields the protein CAWTVVMNTEAFF.

This clonotype was counted between two and nine times. In DNA, the CDR3 is TGTGCCAGCAGTTCAAGGAATGACAGGGAAAAGACAGATACGCAGTATTTT. This encodes CASSSRNDREKTDTQYF. The chain employs TRBV27 and TRBJ2-3; 7 bases map to TRBD1. Germline V lookup: CDR1 MNHEY, CDR2 SMNVEV (reference sequence). V was pared by 4 bases and J by 3 bases, with 13 bases of the junction left unmatched. The CDR3 runs 17 residues.

This clonotype occurred a few times. V and J are TRBV4-2 and TRBJ2-1, with 8 bases lining up with TRBD2. The CDR3 has 16 amino acids. V trimming: 0 bases; J trimming: 6 bases; junction bases outside the gene matches: 7. CDR1 is LGHNA, CDR2 YNFKEQ, per germline. Here the CDR3 DNA reads TGTGCCAGCAGCCAAGATGGAGCGGGGGCCGTCAATGAGCAGTTCTTC. Translated, it gives CASSQDGAGAVNEQFF.

This clonotype was recorded a few times. V and J are TRBV5-1 and TRBJ2-1; 11 nucleotides align to TRBD2. Germline V gene sequence: CDR1 SGHRS, CDR2 YFSETQ. This CDR3 is 18 amino acids long. With 4 bases clipped from V and 8 bases from J, the junction kept 17 bases outside the gene matches. CDR3 residues: CASSPRVSGRGLLDEQFF. The CDR3 coding sequence is TGCGCCAGCAGCCCTCGGGTTAGCGGGAGGGGTTTATTGGATGAGCAGTTCTTC.

This clonotype has just a few counts. This rearrangement joins TRBV20-1 to TRBJ2-4; D call uncertain. The J call is doubtful: the DNA matches TRBJ2-5 better. The CDR3 is 12 amino acids. Germline CDR1 and CDR2: DFQATT and SNEGSKA (reference sequence). CDR3 sequence (DNA): TGCAGTGCTGCCCTGGAGAGTTGGACCCAGTACTTC. Translation: CSAALESWTQYF.

The rearrangement joins TRBV6-2 or TRBV6-3 to TRBJ2-7, with 9 positions matching TRBD1. The V and J ends lost 5 bases and 2 bases, in that order; junction bases with no gene match: 7. This CDR3 has 15 amino acids. From germline, CDR1 is MNHEY and CDR2 SVGEGT. The DNA for the CDR3 is TGTGCCAGCAGTAACCCGACAGGGGGGACCTACGAGCAGTACTTC. Translating it yields CASSNPTGGTYEQYF.